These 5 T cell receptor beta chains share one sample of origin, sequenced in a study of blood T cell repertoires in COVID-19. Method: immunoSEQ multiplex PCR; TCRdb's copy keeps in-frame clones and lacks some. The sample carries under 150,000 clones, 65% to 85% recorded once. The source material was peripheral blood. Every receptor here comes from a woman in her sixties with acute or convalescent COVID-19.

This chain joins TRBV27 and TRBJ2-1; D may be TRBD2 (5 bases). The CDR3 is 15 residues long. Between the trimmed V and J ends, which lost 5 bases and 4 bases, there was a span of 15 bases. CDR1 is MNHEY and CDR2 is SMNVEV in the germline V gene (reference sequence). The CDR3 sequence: CASSPRGAVYNEQFF. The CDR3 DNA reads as TGTGCCAGCAGTCCCCGAGGAGCGGTATACAATGAGCAGTTCTTC.

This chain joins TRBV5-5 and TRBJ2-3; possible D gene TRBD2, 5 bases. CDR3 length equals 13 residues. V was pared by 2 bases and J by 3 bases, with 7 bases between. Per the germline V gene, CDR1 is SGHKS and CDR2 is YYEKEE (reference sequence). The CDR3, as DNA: TGTGCCAGCAGCTTACTAGGGACAGATACGCAGTATTTT. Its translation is CASSLLGTDTQYF.

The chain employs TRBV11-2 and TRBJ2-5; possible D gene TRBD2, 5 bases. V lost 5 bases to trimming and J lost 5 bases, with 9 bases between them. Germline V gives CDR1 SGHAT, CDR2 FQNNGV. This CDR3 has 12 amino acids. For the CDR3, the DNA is TGTGCCAGCAGCCGAGAGCGGGAGACCCAGTACTTC. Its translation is CASSRERETQYF.

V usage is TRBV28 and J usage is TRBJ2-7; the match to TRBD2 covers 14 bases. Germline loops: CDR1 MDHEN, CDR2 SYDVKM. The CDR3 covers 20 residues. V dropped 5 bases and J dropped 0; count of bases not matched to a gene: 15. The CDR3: CASSPAPGTSGSHSSYEQYF. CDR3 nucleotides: TGTGCCAGCAGTCCGGCCCCCGGGACTAGCGGGAGCCATTCCTCCTACGAGCAGTACTTC.

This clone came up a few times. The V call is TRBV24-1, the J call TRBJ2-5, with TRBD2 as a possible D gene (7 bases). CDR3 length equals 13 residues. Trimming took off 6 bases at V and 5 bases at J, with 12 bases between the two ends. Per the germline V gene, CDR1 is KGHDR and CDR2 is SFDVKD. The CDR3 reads CATSRGAWETQYF. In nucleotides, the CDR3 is TGTGCCACCAGTCGGGGGGCATGGGAGACCCAGTACTTC.